The following is a T cell receptor beta chain sequence with its context. Produced via immunoSEQ multiplex PCR; TCRdb's table is partial and in-frame only. In the table there are 65,000 to 80,000 clones, approximately 95% of which are singletons. Germline V gene sequence: CDR1 SGHRS, CDR2 YFSETQ. V shed 0 bases and J shed 4 bases, with 15 bases lying between them. The CDR3 is 16 amino acids. The data originate from a study of technical replicates of blood from a few donors. Source material: T cells isolated from PBMCs. The chain employs TRBV5-1 and TRBJ2-3; D is ambiguous. The clonotype was recovered from a human donor in good health. CDR3 in amino acids: CASSLEASEFPDTQYF. Written as DNA, the CDR3 is TGCGCCAGCAGCTTGGAGGCTAGTGAGTTCCCAGATACGCAGTATTTT.